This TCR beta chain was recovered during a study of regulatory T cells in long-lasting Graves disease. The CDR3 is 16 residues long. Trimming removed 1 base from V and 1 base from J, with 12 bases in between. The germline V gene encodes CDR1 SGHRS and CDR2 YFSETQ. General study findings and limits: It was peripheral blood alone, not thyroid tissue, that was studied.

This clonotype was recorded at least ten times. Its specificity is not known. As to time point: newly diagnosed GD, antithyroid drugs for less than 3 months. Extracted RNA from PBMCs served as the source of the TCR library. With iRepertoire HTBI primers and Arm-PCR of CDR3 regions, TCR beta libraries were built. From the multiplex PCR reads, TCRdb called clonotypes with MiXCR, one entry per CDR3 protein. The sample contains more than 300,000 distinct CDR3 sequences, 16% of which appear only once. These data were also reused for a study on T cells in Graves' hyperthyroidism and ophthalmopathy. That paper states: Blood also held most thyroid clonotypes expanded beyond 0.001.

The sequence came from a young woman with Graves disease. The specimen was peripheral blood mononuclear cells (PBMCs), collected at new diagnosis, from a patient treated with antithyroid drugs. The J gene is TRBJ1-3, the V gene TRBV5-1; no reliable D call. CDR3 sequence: CASSLQTTGSGNTIYF. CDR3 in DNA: TGCGCCAGCAGCTTGCAGACGACTGGATCTGGAAACACCATATATTTT.